The 17 T cell receptor beta chains given below trace back to one sample, sequenced in a study of long-term antiretroviral therapy in people with HIV. Assay version v3.0 of immunoSEQ was used, and it was run at survey level. TCRdb's table, derived via immunoSEQ multiplex PCR, lists solely in-frame clones and lacks some. Of 25,000 to 30,000 clones detected, over 75% appear once; the ten largest clones hold around 8.2%. The material sequenced was unsorted PBMCs, taken 3 years after starting antiretroviral therapy. Receptors were obtained from a man aged 40-50 years with HIV.

The chain links TRBV2 to TRBJ1-5; 7 nucleotides line up with TRBD1. CDR1 is SNHLY and CDR2 is FYNNEI in the germline V gene. V gave up 5 bases and J gave up 1 base; unmatched junction bases: 14. The CDR3 totals 18 residues. The CDR3 bases are TGTGCCAGCAGTCTCCTGTACAGGGGAAGGATGAGCAATCAGCCCCAGCATTTT. Its protein product is CASSLLYRGRMSNQPQHF. The full variable domain, its missing parts supplied by reference TRBV2 and TRBJ1-5, is EPEVTQTPSHQVTQMGQEVILRCVPISNHLYFYWYRQILGQKVEFLVSFYNNEISEKSEIFDDQFSVERPDGSNFTLKIRSTKLEDSAMYFCASSLLYRGRMSNQPQHFGDGTRLSIL.

The chain employs TRBV20-1 and TRBJ1-1; D gene unclear. Trimming took 4 bases from V and 0 from J, leaving 3 bases between them. The CDR3 extends over 11 amino acids. Germline CDR1 reads DFQATT; CDR2 reads SNEGSKA (reference sequence). The DNA of the CDR3 is TGCAGTGCTATTCTGAACACTGAAGCTTTCTTT. This codes for CSAILNTEAFF.

As DNA, the CDR3 is TGTGCCAGCAGCTCGCTACAGGGTTTTGACACTGAAGCTTTCTTT. It is translated as CASSSLQGFDTEAFF. V usage is TRBV11-2 and J usage is TRBJ1-1, with TRBD1 as a possible D gene (6 bases). The CDR3 is 15 amino acids. Per germline, CDR1 SGHAT and CDR2 FQNNGV. V lost 4 bases, J lost 3 bases, and 15 bases lay in between.

The genes are TRBV5-6 and TRBJ2-7; TRBD2 matches at 8 bases. The J segment lost 2 bases and the V segment lost 3 bases, leaving 7 bases of the junction unmatched. Germline CDR1 and CDR2: SGHDT and YYEEEE. This CDR3 has 15 residues. The CDR3 bases are TGTGCCAGCAGCTCGCGGCTAGCGGGTACCTACGAGCAGTACTTC. Its translation is CASSSRLAGTYEQYF.

The V call is TRBV11-2, the J call TRBJ2-7; no clear D gene. Germline lookup yields CDR1 SGHAT and CDR2 FQNNGV. The ends were cut back, 0 bases at V and 0 bases at J, with 12 bases in the middle. The CDR3 consists of 16 residues. The CDR3 DNA reads as TGTGCCAGCAGCTTAGAGAGTAGCTTAAGCTCCTACGAGCAGTACTTC. It is translated as CASSLESSLSSYEQYF.

This chain connects TRBV5-1 to TRBJ1-1; D might be TRBD1 (6 bases). Looked up from germline, CDR1 is SGHRS and CDR2 is YFSETQ. V lost 0 bases and J lost 4, with 10 bases in between. CDR3 length: 14 amino acids. The chain's CDR3 is CASSLATGFTEAFF. CDR3 DNA: TGCGCCAGCAGCTTGGCCACAGGGTTCACTGAAGCTTTCTTT.

The CDR3: CASSITETDTQYF. Written as DNA, the CDR3 is TGTGCCAGTAGTATTACCGAAACAGATACGCAGTATTTT. The chain employs TRBV19 and TRBJ2-3; the D is unclear. The CDR3 length is 13 residues. Germline loops: CDR1 LNHDA, CDR2 SQIVND (reference sequence). The V end lost 3 bases, the J end lost 3 bases, and 7 bases lay between the germline ends. The full variable domain, its missing parts supplied by reference TRBV19 and TRBJ2-3, is DGGITQSPKYLFRKEGQNVTLSCEQNLNHDAMYWYRQDPGQGLRLIYYSQIVNDFQKGDIAEGYSVSREKKESFPLTVTSAQKNPTAFYLCASSITETDTQYFGPGTRLTVL.

V is TRBV5-1 and J is TRBJ2-7; TRBD1 agrees at 10 bases. The CDR3 totals 17 residues. The ends lost 1 base at V and 2 bases at J; junction bases unmatched: 9. Germline CDR1 and CDR2: SGHRS and YFSETQ. The CDR3 DNA reads TGCGCCAGCAGCTTGATCGAATTAGGACAGGGGGCCTACGAGCAGTACTTC. This gives the protein CASSLIELGQGAYEQYF. The variable domain in full, with the rest retrieved from reference TRBV5-1 and TRBJ2-7, is KAGVTQTPRYLIKTRGQQVTLSCSPISGHRSVSWYQQTPGQGLQFLFEYFSETQRNKGNFPGRFSGRQFSNSRSEMNVSTLELGDSALYLCASSLIELGQGAYEQYFGPGTRLTVT.

CDR3 bases: TGTGCCACCAGAGGGCCGGGAGGGAATGAGCAGTTCTTC. It is translated as CATRGPGGNEQFF. V and J are TRBV15 and TRBJ2-1, with 8 positions matching TRBD2. The trim removed 6 bases at V and 7 bases at J, leaving 5 bases unmatched. The CDR3 consists of 13 residues. Germline loops: CDR1 LNHNV, CDR2 YYDKDF (reference sequence).

V usage is TRBV18 and J usage is TRBJ1-4; 11 bases agree with TRBD1. Germline V CDR1 and CDR2: KGHSH, LQKENI. The junction had 7 bases not matched to a gene; V was cut back by 4 bases and J by 3 bases. The CDR3 sequence is 17 residues long. DNA of the CDR3: TGTGCCAGCTCACTTACCGGGACAGGGGGTCCTAATGAAAAACTGTTTTTT. Translating it yields CASSLTGTGGPNEKLFF.

The CDR3 is CATTDTQYF. CDR3 sequence (DNA): TGTGCCACCACAGATACGCAGTATTTT. This chain uses TRBV7-9 with TRBJ2-3, with D unclear. Germline loops: CDR1 SEHNR, CDR2 FQNEAQ (reference sequence). There are 9 residues in the CDR3. V dropped 10 bases and J dropped 2 bases, with 1 base sitting between them.

J is TRBJ2-1 and V is TRBV11-3; a possible D gene is TRBD2 (5 bases). The CDR3 is 13 amino acids. The V gene's germline CDR1 is SGHNT and CDR2 YENEEA. Trimming took 1 base from V and 12 from J, leaving 13 bases between them. The CDR3 loop reads CASSLGPLARQFF. The CDR3 region has the DNA TGTGCCAGCAGCTTAGGTCCATTAGCGAGGCAGTTCTTC.

The V and J genes are TRBV5-1 and TRBJ1-1, with D unclear. The CDR3 sequence is 14 residues long. Per the germline V gene, CDR1 is SGHRS and CDR2 is YFSETQ. V lost 0 bases and J lost 1, with 7 bases in between. For the CDR3, the DNA is TGCGCCAGCAGCTTGGAAGCGCGGAACACTGAAGCTTTCTTT. Translation gives CASSLEARNTEAFF.

The chain carries TRBV30 and TRBJ2-1, with 10 bases fitting TRBD2. There are 16 residues in the CDR3. Looked up from germline, CDR1 is GTSNPN and CDR2 is SVGIG (reference sequence). The ends lost 0 bases at V and 2 bases at J; junction bases unmatched: 4. The CDR3 loop reads CAWSVSLAGAYNEQFF. Here the CDR3 DNA reads TGTGCCTGGAGTGTATCCCTAGCGGGGGCCTACAATGAGCAGTTCTTC. The variable domain in full, completed from reference TRBV30 and TRBJ2-1, reads SQTIHQWPATLVQPVGSPLSLECTVEGTSNPNLYWYRQAAGRGLQLLFYSVGIGQISSEVPQNLSASRPQDRQFILSSKKLLLSDSGFYLCAWSVSLAGAYNEQFFGPGTRLTVL.

J is TRBJ2-1 and V is TRBV6-1, with 10 bases fitting TRBD2. Trimming took 6 bases from V and 2 from J; bases not matched to a gene: 4. The CDR3 is 15 residues long. The V gene's germline CDR1 is MNHNS and CDR2 SASEGT. This CDR3 reads CASSPGLATYNEQFF. In nucleotides, the CDR3 is TGTGCCAGCAGCCCGGGACTAGCGACCTACAATGAGCAGTTCTTC.

The gene calls are TRBV21-1 and TRBJ2-7; the table's D call TRBD1 went unverified against the DNA. TRBV21-1 is an annotated pseudogene. The CDR3 loop spans 12 amino acids. Here the CDR3 DNA reads TGTGCCAGCAGCAGGACCTTGGGACAGGAGCACTTC. Protein sequence: CASSRTLGQEHF.

V usage is TRBV10-3 and J usage is TRBJ1-5, with D uncertain. Germline assignment: CDR1 ENHRY and CDR2 SYGVKD. The CDR3 has 13 amino acids. The V gene lost 2 bases and the J gene lost 1 base, with 3 bases spanning the gap. The CDR3 DNA is TGTGCCATCAGTGAGCGCAGCAATCAGCCCCAGCATTTT. Encoded protein: CAISERSNQPQHF.